The 22 T cell receptor beta chains below all came from one sample that was sequenced in a study of blood T cell repertoires in COVID-19. Clones were read by immunoSEQ multiplex PCR, and TCRdb kept only the in-frame ones, dropping some. This table has a few hundred thousand clones, approximately 83% appearing once. The sequenced sample consisted of PBMCs or T cells enriched from blood (not recorded which). These receptors were collected from a woman aged 25 to 39 who had recovered from COVID-19.

The chain couples TRBV27 to TRBJ2-7; perhaps TRBD1 as D (5 bases). Per the germline V gene, CDR1 is MNHEY and CDR2 is SMNVEV (reference sequence). V was clipped by 6 bases and J by 3 bases, with 12 bases between them. The CDR3 has 13 residues. The CDR3 region has the DNA TGTGCCAGCAGCTATCAGGGAAACTACGAGCAGTACTTC. Its protein product is CASSYQGNYEQYF.

Points on this clone: In the same sample, other DNA sequences code for this CDR3. This rearrangement joins TRBV7-6 to TRBJ2-7; D is undetermined. The CDR3 totals 12 residues. CDR1 and CDR2 from the germline V gene are SGHVS and FNYEAQ. The V end was cut by 2 bases, the J end by 6 bases, with 8 bases between. The CDR3 sequence: CASSLSGGEQYF. CDR3 sequence (DNA): TGTGCCAGCAGCTTAAGTGGCGGCGAGCAGTACTTC.

The genes are TRBV9 and TRBJ2-1, with 8 bases fitting TRBD2. J was trimmed by 0 bases and V by 2 bases; bases with no gene match: 10. The CDR3 has 18 amino acids. Germline V gene sequence: CDR1 SGDLS, CDR2 YYNGEE. This CDR3 reads CASSVDSSGLSSYNEQFF. The CDR3, as DNA: TGTGCCAGCAGCGTGGATTCTAGCGGGCTAAGCTCCTACAATGAGCAGTTCTTC.

The chain is built from TRBV5-6 and TRBJ1-5; 8 bases map to TRBD1. Germline V gene sequence: CDR1 SGHDT, CDR2 YYEEEE. The CDR3 totals 14 residues. The V gene end was trimmed by 7 bases and the J gene end by 5 bases; junction bases not matched to a gene: 8. The CDR3 loop is CASARQGWDQPQHF. CDR3 in DNA: TGTGCCAGCGCCAGACAGGGGTGGGATCAGCCCCAGCATTTT.

The J gene is TRBJ1-3, the V gene TRBV5-5, with 10 bases matching TRBD1. Germline trimming cut 4 bases from V and 3 bases from J; bases unmatched to any gene: 4. Germline V gene sequence: CDR1 SGHKS, CDR2 YYEKEE (reference sequence). This CDR3 has 15 amino acids. The CDR3 is CASSRGDRGGNTIYF. CDR3 nucleotides: TGTGCCAGCAGCAGGGGGGACAGGGGTGGAAACACCATATATTTT.

The CDR3 DNA reads as TGTGCCAGCAGCTTAGCTTCCGGGACAGGCAACCAAACAACGTGTACGACGGAGAGGTCTCAGTACTTC. It codes for CASSLASGTGNQTTCTTERSQYF. The J gene is TRBJ2-4, the V gene TRBV7-4, with 8 bases identical to TRBD1. Germline CDR1 is SGHVT and CDR2 is SQSDAQ. The V gene end was trimmed by 0 bases and the J gene end by 12 bases; junction bases not matched to a gene: 34. The CDR3 is 23 residues long.

The chain carries TRBV6-5 and TRBJ2-1; 9 nucleotides align to TRBD1. Germline V gene lookup returns CDR1 MNHEY and CDR2 SVGAGI. The CDR3 covers 15 residues. With V trimmed by 10 bases and J by 5 bases, 12 bases remained unmatched. The CDR3 region is CATGQGPLLHNEQFF. CDR3 coding DNA: TGTGCCACCGGACAGGGGCCCCTATTACACAATGAGCAGTTCTTC.

The chain recombines TRBV27 with TRBJ1-6; 10 positions agree with TRBD1. J was trimmed by 7 bases and V by 3 bases; bases with no gene match: 12. This CDR3 region has 18 residues. In germline, CDR1 is MNHEY, CDR2 SMNVEV (reference sequence). CDR3 region: CASSFGTGATSSNSPLHF. In nucleotides, the CDR3 is TGTGCCAGCAGTTTCGGGACAGGGGCGACCTCGTCAAATTCACCCCTCCACTTT.

The chain is built from TRBV5-4 and TRBJ1-2, with D unclear. The germline V and J ends were trimmed by 2 bases and 4 bases, with 21 bases remaining between them. CDR1 SGHNT and CDR2 YYREEE come from the germline V gene (reference sequence). This CDR3 spans 17 amino acids. The DNA of the CDR3 is TGTGCCAGCAGCTTCGGCATGGGAGGAGCCATTGGCTATGGCTACACCTTC. It yields the protein CASSFGMGGAIGYGYTF. Full variable domain (remainder filled in from reference TRBV5-4 and TRBJ1-2): ETGVTQSPTHLIKTRGQQVTLRCSSQSGHNTVSWYQQALGQGPQFIFQYYREEENGRGNFPPRFSGLQFPNYSSELNVNALELDDSALYLCASSFGMGGAIGYGYTFGSGTRLTVV.

The chain has TRBV7-6 and TRBJ2-2; 9 positions match TRBD1. The junction had 6 bases not matched to a gene; V was cut back by 0 bases and J by 7 bases. The germline CDR1 and CDR2 sequences are SGHVS and FNYEAQ. The CDR3 consists of 16 residues. This chain's CDR3 is CASSLAAGQGSGELFF. In nucleotides, the CDR3 is TGTGCCAGCAGCTTAGCCGCGGGACAGGGAAGCGGGGAGCTGTTTTTT.

This chain joins TRBV5-8 and TRBJ1-4; no definite D call. This CDR3 is built from 13 residues. Between the trimmed V and J ends, which lost 4 bases and 6 bases, there was a span of 10 bases. Germline loops: CDR1 SGHTS, CDR2 YDEGEE. The CDR3 reads CASSTGEYEKLFF. Written as DNA, the CDR3 is TGTGCCAGCAGCACCGGGGAGTATGAAAAACTGTTTTTT.

The chain is built from TRBV7-9 and TRBJ2-1, with 10 bases lining up with TRBD2. The CDR3 sequence is 16 residues long. Germline V gives CDR1 SEHNR, CDR2 FQNEAQ (reference sequence). With V trimmed by 1 base and J by 7 bases, 7 bases remained unmatched. CDR3 loop: CASSLGASGGKNEQFF. DNA of the CDR3: TGTGCCAGCAGCTTAGGGGCTAGCGGGGGTAAAAATGAGCAGTTCTTC.

The chain joins TRBV18 to TRBJ2-7, with TRBD1 identical over 7 bases. Trimming removed 6 bases from V and 0 bases from J; junction bases left unmatched: 14. Germline V gene data show CDR1 as KGHSH and CDR2 as LQKENI. The CDR3 has 17 amino acids. CDR3 nucleotides: TGTGCCAGCTCCCAAACGACCCGGGACAGCAACTCCTACGAGCAGTACTTC. Amino acid sequence: CASSQTTRDSNSYEQYF.

This clone was seen a handful of times. V is TRBV11-3 and J is TRBJ2-1, with 9 bases aligning to TRBD1. CDR1 is SGHNT, CDR2 YENEEA, per germline. The junction had 15 bases not matched to a gene; V was cut back by 5 bases and J by 4 bases. The CDR3 extends over 18 amino acids. CDR3 in amino acids: CASSPGGTGMGLYNEQFF. DNA of the CDR3: TGTGCCAGCAGCCCAGGCGGGACAGGGATGGGATTGTACAATGAGCAGTTCTTC.

The rearrangement uses TRBV5-4 and TRBJ1-2; no clear D gene. The germline gives CDR1 SGHNT, CDR2 YYREEE (reference sequence). The germline V and J ends were trimmed by 4 bases and 5 bases, with 12 bases remaining between them. The CDR3 is made up of 13 amino acids. Here the CDR3 DNA reads TGTGCCAGCAGCCCTGCCGAGTTTTATGGCTACACCTTC. Translation gives CASSPAEFYGYTF.

This sequence joins TRBV29-1 and TRBJ2-3, with 10 nucleotides matching TRBD1. Germline trimming cut 8 bases from V and 1 base from J; bases unmatched to any gene: 3. Germline V gene sequence: CDR1 SQVTM, CDR2 ANQGSEA. The CDR3 covers 13 residues. CDR3 in DNA: TGCAGCACCGGGACAGGGGGCACAGATACGCAGTATTTT. Translation gives CSTGTGGTDTQYF.

The chain couples TRBV4-1 to TRBJ1-1, with D possibly matching TRBD1 (6 bases). CDR3 length: 15 amino acids. Trimming took off 4 bases at V and 2 bases at J, with 14 bases between the two ends. CDR1 and CDR2 (germline): MGHRA, YSYEKL. The CDR3 nucleotides are TGCGCCAGCAGCCTGTCTCAGGGGATCAACACTGAAGCTTTCTTT. It translates to CASSLSQGINTEAFF.

The chain links TRBV19 to TRBJ1-5; possibly TRBD1 for D (5 bases). CDR1 LNHDA and CDR2 SQIVND come from the germline V gene (reference sequence). V was shortened by 5 bases and J by 3 bases, with 14 bases between the two germline ends. This CDR3 is 15 amino acids long. This chain's CDR3 is CASSWGGGDNQPQHF. The CDR3 nucleotides are TGTGCCAGTAGTTGGGGCGGGGGGGACAATCAGCCCCAGCATTTT.

This CDR3 is CASSLLREETQYF. The CDR3 coding sequence is TGTGCCAGCAGCTTGCTTAGAGAGGAGACCCAGTACTTC. This chain uses TRBV5-5 with TRBJ2-5; no definite D call. This CDR3 region has 13 residues. Germline V gives CDR1 SGHKS, CDR2 YYEKEE (reference sequence). V lost 1 base to trimming and J lost 5 bases, with 9 bases between them.

The chain is built from TRBV2 and TRBJ2-2, with 8 bases fitting TRBD1. V was pared by 6 bases and J by 9 bases, with 12 bases of the junction left unmatched. CDR1 is SNHLY, CDR2 FYNNEI, per germline. CDR3 length equals 15 residues. CDR3 nucleotide sequence: TGTGCCAGCAGGGCAGGGGGCGCGAGTTACCGGGAGCTGTTTTTT. It encodes CASRAGGASYRELFF.

This chain links TRBV5-1 with TRBJ2-7, with a weak D call TRBD1 (6 bases). CDR3 size: 13 residues. Germline loops: CDR1 SGHRS, CDR2 YFSETQ. V was pared by 2 bases and J by 4 bases, with 10 bases between. The CDR3 reads CASSLTGRYEQYF. CDR3 coding DNA: TGCGCCAGCAGCTTAACAGGGCGATACGAGCAGTACTTC.

V and J are TRBV5-1 and TRBJ2-5; D is unclear. Per germline, CDR1 SGHRS and CDR2 YFSETQ. This CDR3 spans 14 amino acids. Trimming removed 0 bases at V and 3 bases at J, with 9 bases between. The CDR3 loop reads CASSLGDTKETQYF. In DNA form, the CDR3 reads TGCGCCAGCAGCTTGGGAGACACAAAAGAGACCCAGTACTTC.